This passage covers 9 T cell receptor beta chains from one sample sequenced in a study of shared clonotypes between healthy human individuals. The protocol was immunoSEQ multiplex PCR, while the TCRdb copy is restricted to in-frame clones and leaves out a portion. This table holds hundreds of thousands of clones, approximately 96% found once. CD45RO negativity and positive selection for CCR7 defined naive CD8 cells, a population that excluded terminally differentiated effector memory CD45RA+ cells. Sequencing input: naive CD8+ T cells sorted from blood. Every receptor here comes from a woman aged 25 to 39 in good health.

The rearrangement joins TRBV5-1 to TRBJ2-1; 7 bases map to TRBD1. The CDR3 loop spans 14 amino acids. V gave up 0 bases and J gave up 10 bases; unmatched junction bases: 7. Germline CDR1 reads SGHRS; CDR2 reads YFSETQ. CDR3 sequence (DNA): TGCGCCAGCAGCTTGGCGGAAGGGGGCATAGAGCAGTTCTTC. This sequence encodes CASSLAEGGIEQFF.

This chain connects TRBV13 to TRBJ2-2; D is undetermined. Trimming took 1 base from V and 6 from J, leaving 6 bases between them. The CDR3 covers 13 residues. Looked up from germline, CDR1 is PRHDT and CDR2 is FYEKMQ (reference sequence). The CDR3 sequence is CASSLVASGELFF. The CDR3 DNA sequence: TGTGCCAGCAGCTTAGTGGCTTCCGGGGAGCTGTTTTTT.

This chain joins TRBV19 and TRBJ1-1; no reliable D call. Trimming cost V 3 bases and J 7 bases, with 15 bases left between them. Germline lookup yields CDR1 LNHDA and CDR2 SQIVND (reference sequence). The CDR3 contains 14 residues. In DNA form, the CDR3 reads TGTGCCAGTAGTATTGGAGTACTCCGGGATGAAGCTTTCTTT. It encodes CASSIGVLRDEAFF. The entire variable domain, with the rest obtained from reference TRBV19 and TRBJ1-1, is as follows: DGGITQSPKYLFRKEGQNVTLSCEQNLNHDAMYWYRQDPGQGLRLIYYSQIVNDFQKGDIAEGYSVSREKKESFPLTVTSAQKNPTAFYLCASSIGVLRDEAFFGQGTRLTVV.

This chain connects TRBV19 to TRBJ2-7, with D possibly called TRBD1 or TRBD2 (7 bases each). Deletions cut 5 bases from V and 3 bases from J, with 17 bases between. Per the germline V gene, CDR1 is LNHDA and CDR2 is SQIVND (reference sequence). The CDR3 is 15 amino acids. The CDR3 DNA reads TGTGCCAGTAGTCCCCAGGGGGAGGGAATCTACGAGCAGTACTTC. Encoded protein: CASSPQGEGIYEQYF.

This clone was counted a few times. In the same sample, other DNA sequences code for this CDR3. The rearrangement uses TRBV5-4 and TRBJ2-5; D is unclear. This CDR3 spans 13 amino acids. Trimming cost V 0 bases and J 1 base, with 4 bases left between them. Germline V gene data show CDR1 as SGHNT and CDR2 as YYREEE (reference sequence). The CDR3: CASSLESQETQYF. In nucleotides, the CDR3 is TGTGCCAGCAGCTTGGAGTCCCAAGAGACCCAGTACTTC.

The chain uses TRBV7-6 and TRBJ2-1; TRBD2 matches 7 bases. V dropped 5 bases and J dropped 1; count of bases not matched to a gene: 8. This CDR3 contains 16 residues. Germline V gene lookup returns CDR1 SGHVS and CDR2 FNYEAQ. In nucleotides, the CDR3 is TGTGCCAGCAGCCCCGGACTAGGAGGATCCTACAATGAGCAGTTCTTC. Its translation: CASSPGLGGSYNEQFF. Full variable domain (rest looked up from reference TRBV7-6 and TRBJ2-1): GAGVSQSPRYKVTKRGQDVALRCDPISGHVSLYWYRQALGQGPEFLTYFNYEAQQDKSGLPNDRFSAERPEGSISTLTIQRTEQRDSAMYRCASSPGLGGSYNEQFFGPGTRLTVL.

This clone was seen a single time. This rearrangement joins TRBV6-5 to TRBJ2-1, with TRBD2 identical over 11 bases. The germline CDR1 and CDR2 sequences are MNHEY and SVGAGI. The CDR3 sequence is 15 residues long. V lost 5 bases and J lost 4; bases outside the gene matches: 4. The CDR3 protein is CASSRLAGNYNEQFF. DNA of the CDR3: TGTGCCAGCAGTCGACTAGCGGGAAATTACAATGAGCAGTTCTTC.

The chain employs TRBV29-1 and TRBJ2-1, with D perhaps assigned TRBD1 or TRBD2 (5 bases each). CDR3 length equals 12 residues. Trimming took 4 bases from V and 6 from J, leaving 10 bases between them. Germline lookup yields CDR1 SQVTM and CDR2 ANQGSEA. The CDR3 here is CSVVGTSNEQFF. DNA for the CDR3: TGCAGCGTTGTCGGGACCAGCAATGAGCAGTTCTTC.

This chain uses TRBV15 with TRBJ2-1, with 8 bases that match TRBD2. Germline V gives CDR1 LNHNV, CDR2 YYDKDF (reference sequence). V was clipped by 5 bases and J by 9 bases; unmatched bases: 9. The CDR3 contains 14 residues. The CDR3 reads CATSSTGTRGEQFF. CDR3 in DNA: TGTGCCACCAGCTCTACCGGGACTAGGGGTGAGCAGTTCTTC.